The present entry profiles one T cell receptor (beta chain) with its context. Antigen: not known. These data are taken from a study of long-term antiretroviral therapy in people with HIV. Study outcomes and limitations: ART adherence, viral resistance and therapy changes went unrecorded.

Germline CDR1 and CDR2: SGHDN and FVKESK. The CDR3 is made up of 11 amino acids. Trimming shortened V by 3 bases and J by 5 bases, and 5 bases separated the two germline ends. Sequencing used immunoSEQ v3.0 at survey level. Sequenced by immunoSEQ multiplex PCR; TCRdb stores in-frame clones only, minus some. The repertoire has approximately 25,000 clones, roughly three quarters of them found once; the top ten carry about 5.3%. This TCR was recovered from a woman between 35 and 50 years old with HIV. Here the sequenced sample was unsorted PBMCs, taken 0.5 years after starting antiretroviral therapy. This chain connects TRBV14 to TRBJ2-7; either TRBD1 or TRBD2 may supply D (5 bases each). CDR3 protein: CASSQGDEQYF. Written as DNA, the CDR3 is TGTGCCAGCAGCCAGGGGGACGAGCAGTACTTC.